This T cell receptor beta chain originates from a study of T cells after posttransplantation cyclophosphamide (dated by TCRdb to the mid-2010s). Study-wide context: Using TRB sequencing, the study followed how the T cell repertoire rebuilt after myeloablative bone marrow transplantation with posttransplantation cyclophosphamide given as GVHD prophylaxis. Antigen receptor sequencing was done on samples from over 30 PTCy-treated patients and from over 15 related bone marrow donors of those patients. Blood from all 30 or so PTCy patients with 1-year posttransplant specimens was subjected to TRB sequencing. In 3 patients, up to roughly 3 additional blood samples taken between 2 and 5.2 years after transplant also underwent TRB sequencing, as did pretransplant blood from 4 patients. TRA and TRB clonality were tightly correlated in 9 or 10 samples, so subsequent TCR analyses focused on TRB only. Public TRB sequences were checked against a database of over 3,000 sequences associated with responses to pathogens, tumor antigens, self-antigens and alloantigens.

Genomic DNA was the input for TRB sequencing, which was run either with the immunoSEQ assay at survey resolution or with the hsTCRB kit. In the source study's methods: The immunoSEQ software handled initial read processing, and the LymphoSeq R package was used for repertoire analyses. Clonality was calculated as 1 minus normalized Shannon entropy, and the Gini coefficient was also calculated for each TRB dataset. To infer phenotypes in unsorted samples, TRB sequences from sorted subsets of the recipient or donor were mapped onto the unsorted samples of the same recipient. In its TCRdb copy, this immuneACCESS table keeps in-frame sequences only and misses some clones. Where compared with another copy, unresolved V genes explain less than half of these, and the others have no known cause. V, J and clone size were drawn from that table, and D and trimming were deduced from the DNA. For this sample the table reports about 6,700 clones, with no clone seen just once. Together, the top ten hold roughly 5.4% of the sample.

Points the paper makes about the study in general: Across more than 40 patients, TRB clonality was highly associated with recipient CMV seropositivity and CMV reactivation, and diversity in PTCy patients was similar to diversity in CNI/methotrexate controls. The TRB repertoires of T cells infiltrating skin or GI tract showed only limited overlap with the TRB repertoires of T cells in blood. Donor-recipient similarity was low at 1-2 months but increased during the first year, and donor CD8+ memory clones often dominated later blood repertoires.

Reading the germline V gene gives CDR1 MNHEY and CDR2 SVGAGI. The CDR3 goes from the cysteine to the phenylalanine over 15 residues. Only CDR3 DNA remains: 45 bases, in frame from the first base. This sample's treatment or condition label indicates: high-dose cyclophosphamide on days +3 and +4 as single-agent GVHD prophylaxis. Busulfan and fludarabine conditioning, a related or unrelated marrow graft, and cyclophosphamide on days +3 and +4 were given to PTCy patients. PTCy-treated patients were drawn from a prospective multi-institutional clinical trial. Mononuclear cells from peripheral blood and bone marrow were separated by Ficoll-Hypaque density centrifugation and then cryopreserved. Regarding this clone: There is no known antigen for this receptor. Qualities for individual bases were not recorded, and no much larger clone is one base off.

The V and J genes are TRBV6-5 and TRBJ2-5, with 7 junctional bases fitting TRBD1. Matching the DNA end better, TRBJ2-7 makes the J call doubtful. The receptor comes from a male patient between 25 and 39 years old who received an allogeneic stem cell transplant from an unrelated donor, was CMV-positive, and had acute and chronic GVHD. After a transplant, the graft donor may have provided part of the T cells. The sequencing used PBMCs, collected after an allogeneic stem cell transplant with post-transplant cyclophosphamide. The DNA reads TGTGCCAGCAGTTACGTCCAGGGGGAGAAGTACGAGCAGTACTTC. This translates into CASSYVQGEKYEQYF.